This T cell receptor beta chain comes out of a study of T cell responses to AZD1222 COVID-19 vaccine. Study results and caveats: Regions 160-218 and 743-854 held dominance among vaccine-associated CD4 TCRs, which spanned spike. Donors, mostly white British, included more females; clonal diversity was possibly underestimated.

Turning to this clone: Its antigen is currently unknown.

CDR1 is LGHDT, CDR2 YNNKEL, per germline (reference sequence). After removal of 6 bases from V and 8 bases from J, the junction contained 7 bases not matched to a gene. The CDR3 is 13 residues long. Generated by immunoSEQ multiplex PCR, the TCRdb table keeps only in-frame clones and is missing some. The sample has 100,000 or so clones, 86% seen once. The chain recombines TRBV3-1 (or the pseudogene TRBV3-2) with TRBJ1-2; 9 bases match TRBD1. The receptor comes from an adult in good health. This specimen was peripheral blood, taken on day 0 of AZD1222 vaccination. The CDR3 loop is CASSPGTGFGYTF. CDR3 DNA: TGTGCCAGCAGTCCCGGGACAGGGTTCGGCTACACCTTC.